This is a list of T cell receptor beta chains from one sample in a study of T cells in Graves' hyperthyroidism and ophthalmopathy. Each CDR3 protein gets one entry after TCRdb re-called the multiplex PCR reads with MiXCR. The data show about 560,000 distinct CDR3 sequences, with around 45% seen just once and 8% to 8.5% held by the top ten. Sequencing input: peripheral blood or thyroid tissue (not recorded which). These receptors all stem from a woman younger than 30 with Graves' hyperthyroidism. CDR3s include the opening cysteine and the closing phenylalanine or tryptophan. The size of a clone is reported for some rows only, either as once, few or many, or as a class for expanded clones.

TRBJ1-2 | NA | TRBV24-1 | CATSDGVMGYTF
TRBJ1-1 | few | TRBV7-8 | CASSSSARNTEAFF
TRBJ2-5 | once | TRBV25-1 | CASIRGWLAGQETQYF
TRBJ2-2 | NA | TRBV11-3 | CASSLEPVTGELFF
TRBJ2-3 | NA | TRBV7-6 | CASSRGDVNVYTQYF
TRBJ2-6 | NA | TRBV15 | CATSSLDRYSGANVLTF
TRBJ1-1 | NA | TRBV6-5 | CASSRDGPNTEAFF
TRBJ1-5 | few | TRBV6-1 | CASRFADNQPQHF
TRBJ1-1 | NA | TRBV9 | CASSVEGEGTEAFF
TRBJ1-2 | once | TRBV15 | CATSREGKKDGYTF
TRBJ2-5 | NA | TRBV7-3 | CASSITTGETQYF
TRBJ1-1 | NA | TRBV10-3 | CAISYRGEAFF
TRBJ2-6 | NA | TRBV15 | CATSRGTAAGANVLTF